This entry lists 9 T cell receptor beta chains sequenced from one sample in a study of shared clonotypes between healthy human individuals. Cells designated naive CD8 were CD45RO-negative and were positively selected for CCR7, with terminally differentiated effector memory CD45RA+ cells excluded. TCRdb's table, derived via immunoSEQ multiplex PCR, lists solely in-frame clones and lacks some. The repertoire holds approximately 840,000 clones, with just over 95% as singletons. Sample: naive CD8+ T cells sorted from blood. These receptors all come from a man aged 25 to 45 in good health.

The chain employs TRBV7-8 and TRBJ2-7; D is perhaps TRBD2 (6 bases). From germline, CDR1 is SGHVS and CDR2 FQNEAQ. Trimming removed 10 bases at V and 3 bases at J, with 16 bases between. There are 13 residues in the CDR3. CDR3 loop: CATMGGMGYEQYF. In DNA, the CDR3 is TGTGCCACCATGGGGGGAATGGGCTACGAGCAGTACTTC.

The V call is TRBV11-2, the J call TRBJ2-7; D is uncertain. The CDR3 is made up of 14 amino acids. The V gene's germline CDR1 is SGHAT and CDR2 FQNNGV. V lost 5 bases and J lost 2, with 13 bases in between. The CDR3 protein is CASSPSLSAYEQYF. The CDR3 nucleotides are TGTGCCAGCAGCCCCTCCCTCTCGGCCTACGAGCAGTACTTC.

V is TRBV13 and J is TRBJ2-7; 7 positions agree with TRBD1. The CDR3 totals 15 residues. Germline assignment: CDR1 PRHDT and CDR2 FYEKMQ (reference sequence). V lost 5 bases and J lost 0; bases outside the gene matches: 7. In DNA, the CDR3 is TGTGCCAGCAGCACCTATGGACAGGACTCCTACGAGCAGTACTTC. Translated: CASSTYGQDSYEQYF.

The rearrangement joins TRBV29-1 to TRBJ1-4, with D maybe TRBD1 (5 bases). V was cut by 7 bases and J by 12 bases, with 21 bases left in between. The CDR3 loop spans 13 amino acids. In germline, CDR1 is SQVTM, CDR2 ANQGSEA. This chain's CDR3 is CSAAGTSSLELFF. The CDR3 DNA reads as TGCAGCGCCGCTGGGACCTCGAGCTTGGAACTGTTTTTT.

The chain employs TRBV9 and TRBJ2-1; TRBD2 matches at 9 bases. V was clipped by 4 bases and J by 4 bases; unmatched bases: 9. The length of the CDR3 is 16 residues. The germline V gene encodes CDR1 SGDLS and CDR2 YYNGEE. The CDR3, as DNA: TGTGCCAGCAGCTCTAGCGGGAAAAACCCATACAATGAGCAGTTCTTC. This codes for CASSSSGKNPYNEQFF.

The chain's CDR3 is CASNSGGYGYTF. CDR3 bases: TGTGCCAGCAACTCCGGGGGCTATGGCTACACCTTC. The gene calls are TRBV9 and TRBJ1-2; a possible D gene is TRBD1 (5 bases). This CDR3 contains 12 residues. V was cut by 6 bases and J by 4 bases, with 10 bases left in between. CDR1 and CDR2 (germline): SGDLS, YYNGEE.

The rearrangement joins TRBV7-9 to TRBJ2-1; D is unresolved. The CDR3 length is 15 residues. From germline, CDR1 is SEHNR and CDR2 FQNEAQ (reference sequence). The V end was cut by 3 bases, the J end by 4 bases, with 13 bases between. This CDR3 reads CASSFVTGIYNEQFF. Written as DNA, the CDR3 is TGTGCCAGCAGCTTTGTTACTGGAATTTACAATGAGCAGTTCTTC.

The V call is TRBV7-6, the J call TRBJ2-1; 11 nucleotides align to TRBD2. The CDR3 runs 16 residues. Trimming took 0 bases from V and 4 from J; bases not matched to a gene: 2. In germline, CDR1 is SGHVS, CDR2 FNYEAQ. The CDR3 DNA is TGTGCCAGCAGCTTAGCGGTAGCGGGAGGGTACAATGAGCAGTTCTTC. It codes for CASSLAVAGGYNEQFF.

J is TRBJ2-1 and V is TRBV19; D might be TRBD2 (5 bases). CDR1 and CDR2 from the germline V gene are LNHDA and SQIVND (reference sequence). V dropped 1 base and J dropped 9 bases, with 10 bases sitting between them. CDR3 length equals 13 residues. The chain's CDR3 is CASSIVEGSEQFF. The CDR3 DNA follows: TGTGCCAGTAGTATAGTGGAAGGGAGTGAGCAGTTCTTC.